The source of this T cell receptor beta chain is a study of T cell changes during pregnancy in multiple sclerosis. Sequenced by immunoSEQ multiplex PCR; TCRdb stores in-frame clones only, minus some. In the table there are about 65,000 clones, around 92% of which are singletons. The CDR3 is made up of 16 amino acids. The germline V gene has CDR1 MNHEY and CDR2 SMNVEV (reference sequence). Between the trimmed V and J ends, which lost 3 bases and 5 bases, there was a span of 19 bases. The sequence came from a female donor in good health, enrolled as a control in a pregnancy study. The rearrangement joins TRBV27 to TRBJ2-5; D possibly corresponds to TRBD2 (5 bases). The source material was CD8+ T cells from peripheral blood mononuclear cells, sampled in the third trimester of pregnancy. DNA for the CDR3: TGTGCCAGCAGTTTGGCTAGCCGGCCGGGGATGGAGACCCAGTACTTC. Residues: CASSLASRPGMETQYF.